This T cell receptor (beta chain) was recorded in a study of T cell repertoires in cytomegalovirus infection. Whole-study context: Signatures in public TCR beta sequences pointed to both CMV infection and matching HLA type.

Findings and limits, study-wide: Using cumulative public TCR beta family frequency, the authors identified those who carried CMV together with the relevant HLA. CMV-specific TCR beta clonotypes restricted by HLA-C were the ones dominating the ex vivo response.

Germline V CDR1 and CDR2: SNHLY, FYNNEI. The CDR3 is made up of 19 amino acids. V shed 4 bases and J 0 bases; nucleotides not matched to a gene: 8. This clonotype was seen a few times. Its antigen is undetermined. TCRdb fed the reads into MiXCR, producing one record per CDR3 protein. Here the sample spans 600,000 to 800,000 distinct CDR3 sequences, approximately 24% being singletons. The clonotype comes from a human donor in good health (CMV status not recorded). Some clones in this sample may be carry-over from other donors' samples. The chain carries TRBV2 and TRBJ2-6, with TRBD1 identical over 11 bases. Input material: CD8+ T cells from PBMCs. CDR3 region: CASSGDRDRGISGANVLTF. DNA of the CDR3: TGTGCCAGCAGTGGCGACCGGGACAGGGGGATCTCTGGGGCCAACGTCCTGACTTTC.